Described below is a single T cell receptor beta chain sequence and its context. The antigen is not known. This sample was taken from a study of cytomegalovirus exposure and HLA in healthy donors. Study in general: From about 170 million T cells, an earlier analysis saw 120 million or so unique TCR beta sequences.

The PCR made use of 60 Vbeta and 13 Jbeta primers. TCRdb keeps only in-frame clones here, not all; method: immunoSEQ multiplex PCR. This sample contains about 84,000 clones. V was clipped by 0 bases and J by 1 base, with 10 bases between them. Looked up from germline, CDR1 is SGDLS and CDR2 is YYNGEE. The CDR3 loop spans 15 amino acids. Study-level findings and limits: In terms of immune exposure information, only CMV serostatus was available. TCR beta sequences reportedly predicted the HLA-A and HLA-B alleles of most subjects accurately.

V is TRBV9 and J is TRBJ2-5; weak D call: TRBD1 (5 bases). Sequenced material: PBMCs. The sequence was obtained from a man aged 45-65 years in good health and CMV-seronegative. CDR3 amino acids: CASSVAGRVQETQYF. The CDR3 coding sequence is TGTGCCAGCAGCGTAGCGGGCAGGGTCCAAGAGACCCAGTACTTC.